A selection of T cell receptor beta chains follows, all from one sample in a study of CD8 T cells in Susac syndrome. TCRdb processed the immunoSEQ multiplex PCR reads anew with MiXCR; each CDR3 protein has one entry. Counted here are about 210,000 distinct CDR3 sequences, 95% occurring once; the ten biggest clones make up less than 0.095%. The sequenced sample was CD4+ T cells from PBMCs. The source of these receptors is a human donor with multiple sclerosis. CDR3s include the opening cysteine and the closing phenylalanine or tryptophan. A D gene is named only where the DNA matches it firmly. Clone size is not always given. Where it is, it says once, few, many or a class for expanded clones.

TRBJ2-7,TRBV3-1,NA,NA,TGTGCCAGCAGCCCCGATGGTTGGGGCTGGCAGTACTTC,CASSPDGWGWQYF
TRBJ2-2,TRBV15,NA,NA,TGTGCCACCAGCAGACAGGGATCTACCGGGGAGCTGTTTTTT,CATSRQGSTGELFF
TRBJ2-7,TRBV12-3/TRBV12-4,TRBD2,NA,TGTGCCAGCAGTTTACTAGCGGCTCGTTCCTACGAGCAGTACTTC,CASSLLAARSYEQYF
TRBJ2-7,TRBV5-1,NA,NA,TGCGCCAGCTCGAGCCTAGCAGCCCCCTACGAGCAGTACTTC,CASSSLAAPYEQYF
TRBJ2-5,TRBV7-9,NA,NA,TGTGCCAGCAGCTCCCCCCAGCAGCGGCGAAGCCAAGAGACCCAGTACTTC,CASSSPQQRRSQETQYF
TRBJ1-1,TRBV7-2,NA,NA,TGTGCCAGCAGCTTAGGTGGGGGAAAAGCTTCCTTT,CASSLGGGKASF
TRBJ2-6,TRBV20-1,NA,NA,TGCAGTGCTAGAGAGTCCAGGTCGGGATCAACTGGGGCCAACGTCCTGACTTTC,CSARESRSGSTGANVLTF
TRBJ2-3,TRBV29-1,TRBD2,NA,TGCAGCGTGGGACTAGCTAGAGCAGATACGCAGTATTTT,CSVGLARADTQYF
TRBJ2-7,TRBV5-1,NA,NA,TGCGCCAGCAGCTTGGGGTCTTGGGGGGACGAGCAGTACTTC,CASSLGSWGDEQYF
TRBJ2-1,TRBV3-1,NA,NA,TGTGCCAGCAGGGCGGGGCACAATGAGCAGTTCTTC,CASRAGHNEQFF
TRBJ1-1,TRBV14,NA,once,TGTGCCAGCAGCCAAGACGCCGGGGAAGCTTTCTTT,CASSQDAGEAFF
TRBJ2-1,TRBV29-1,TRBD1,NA,TGCAGCGTTGATGGGACAGGGGGCGATGAGCAGTTCTTC,CSVDGTGGDEQFF
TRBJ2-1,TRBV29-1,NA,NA,TGCAGCGTTGAGGGTCGGGGGTCCAATGAGCAGTTCTTC,CSVEGRGSNEQFF
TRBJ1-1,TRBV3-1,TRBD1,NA,TGTGCCAGCAGCCAGTGGGGACAGGCCAACACTGAAGCTTTCTTT,CASSQWGQANTEAFF
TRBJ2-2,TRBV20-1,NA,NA,TGCAGTGCGGGGGCCCAGTGGACCGGGGAGCTGTTTTTT,CSAGAQWTGELFF
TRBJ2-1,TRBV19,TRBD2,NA,TGTGCCAGCCGGGTACTGGGGACTAGTCGCGGGCGCAATGAGCAGTTCTTC,CASRVLGTSRGRNEQFF
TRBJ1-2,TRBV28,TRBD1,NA,TGTGCCAGCACCGAAGGGACAGGGGTTTATGGCTACACCTTC,CASTEGTGVYGYTF
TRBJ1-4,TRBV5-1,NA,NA,TGCGCCAGCAGCTTGGGTTACGGGGAAAAACTGTTTTTT,CASSLGYGEKLFF
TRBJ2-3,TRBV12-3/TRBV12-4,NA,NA,TGTGCCAGCAGCCCAAGCAGGGGCTCAGCAGATACGCAGTATTTT,CASSPSRGSADTQYF
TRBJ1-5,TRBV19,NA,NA,TGTGCCAGTACCCATCGCCAGAACAATCAGCCCCAGCATTTT,CASTHRQNNQPQHF
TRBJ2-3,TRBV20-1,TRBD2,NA,TGCAGTGCAACAAGCGGGGGGGCAGATACGCAGTATTTT,CSATSGGADTQYF
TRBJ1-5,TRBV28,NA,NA,TGCTTTTCGGCGCAGGCTAGCAATCAGCCCCAGCATTTT,CFSAQASNQPQHF
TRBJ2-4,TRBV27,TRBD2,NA,TGTGCCACCTGGGGGAGGGCGGACATTCAGTACTTC,CATWGRADIQYF
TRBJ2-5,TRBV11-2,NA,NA,TGTGCCAGCAGCCCTGCCCACGGCCAGTACTTC,CASSPAHGQYF
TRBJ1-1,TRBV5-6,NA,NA,TGTGCCAGCACCGGGTTGGTGGGGGGAAATACTGAAGCTTTCTTT,CASTGLVGGNTEAFF
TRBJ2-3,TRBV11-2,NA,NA,TGTGCCAGCAGCATAAGTCTAACGGGACGGAGGTACACAGATACGCAGTATTTT,CASSISLTGRRYTDTQYF
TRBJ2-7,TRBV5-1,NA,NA,TGCGCCAGCAGTACCGGGACAACCTACCACGAGCAGTACTTC,CASSTGTTYHEQYF
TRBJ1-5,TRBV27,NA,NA,TGTGCCAGCAGTTTTGCGGGTGGAAATCAGCCCCAGCATTTT,CASSFAGGNQPQHF
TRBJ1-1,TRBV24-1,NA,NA,TGTGCCACCAGTGACAGCAAACAGGGTCTTGGCGCTTTCTTT,CATSDSKQGLGAFF
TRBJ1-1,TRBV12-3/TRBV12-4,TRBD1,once,TGTGCCAGCAGTTTACCCGGGACAGGGGAAGGTGAAGCTTTCTTT,CASSLPGTGEGEAFF
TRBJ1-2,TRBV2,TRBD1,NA,TGTGCCAGCAGTGAAGCCGGGACAGGGTTGGGCTACACCTTC,CASSEAGTGLGYTF